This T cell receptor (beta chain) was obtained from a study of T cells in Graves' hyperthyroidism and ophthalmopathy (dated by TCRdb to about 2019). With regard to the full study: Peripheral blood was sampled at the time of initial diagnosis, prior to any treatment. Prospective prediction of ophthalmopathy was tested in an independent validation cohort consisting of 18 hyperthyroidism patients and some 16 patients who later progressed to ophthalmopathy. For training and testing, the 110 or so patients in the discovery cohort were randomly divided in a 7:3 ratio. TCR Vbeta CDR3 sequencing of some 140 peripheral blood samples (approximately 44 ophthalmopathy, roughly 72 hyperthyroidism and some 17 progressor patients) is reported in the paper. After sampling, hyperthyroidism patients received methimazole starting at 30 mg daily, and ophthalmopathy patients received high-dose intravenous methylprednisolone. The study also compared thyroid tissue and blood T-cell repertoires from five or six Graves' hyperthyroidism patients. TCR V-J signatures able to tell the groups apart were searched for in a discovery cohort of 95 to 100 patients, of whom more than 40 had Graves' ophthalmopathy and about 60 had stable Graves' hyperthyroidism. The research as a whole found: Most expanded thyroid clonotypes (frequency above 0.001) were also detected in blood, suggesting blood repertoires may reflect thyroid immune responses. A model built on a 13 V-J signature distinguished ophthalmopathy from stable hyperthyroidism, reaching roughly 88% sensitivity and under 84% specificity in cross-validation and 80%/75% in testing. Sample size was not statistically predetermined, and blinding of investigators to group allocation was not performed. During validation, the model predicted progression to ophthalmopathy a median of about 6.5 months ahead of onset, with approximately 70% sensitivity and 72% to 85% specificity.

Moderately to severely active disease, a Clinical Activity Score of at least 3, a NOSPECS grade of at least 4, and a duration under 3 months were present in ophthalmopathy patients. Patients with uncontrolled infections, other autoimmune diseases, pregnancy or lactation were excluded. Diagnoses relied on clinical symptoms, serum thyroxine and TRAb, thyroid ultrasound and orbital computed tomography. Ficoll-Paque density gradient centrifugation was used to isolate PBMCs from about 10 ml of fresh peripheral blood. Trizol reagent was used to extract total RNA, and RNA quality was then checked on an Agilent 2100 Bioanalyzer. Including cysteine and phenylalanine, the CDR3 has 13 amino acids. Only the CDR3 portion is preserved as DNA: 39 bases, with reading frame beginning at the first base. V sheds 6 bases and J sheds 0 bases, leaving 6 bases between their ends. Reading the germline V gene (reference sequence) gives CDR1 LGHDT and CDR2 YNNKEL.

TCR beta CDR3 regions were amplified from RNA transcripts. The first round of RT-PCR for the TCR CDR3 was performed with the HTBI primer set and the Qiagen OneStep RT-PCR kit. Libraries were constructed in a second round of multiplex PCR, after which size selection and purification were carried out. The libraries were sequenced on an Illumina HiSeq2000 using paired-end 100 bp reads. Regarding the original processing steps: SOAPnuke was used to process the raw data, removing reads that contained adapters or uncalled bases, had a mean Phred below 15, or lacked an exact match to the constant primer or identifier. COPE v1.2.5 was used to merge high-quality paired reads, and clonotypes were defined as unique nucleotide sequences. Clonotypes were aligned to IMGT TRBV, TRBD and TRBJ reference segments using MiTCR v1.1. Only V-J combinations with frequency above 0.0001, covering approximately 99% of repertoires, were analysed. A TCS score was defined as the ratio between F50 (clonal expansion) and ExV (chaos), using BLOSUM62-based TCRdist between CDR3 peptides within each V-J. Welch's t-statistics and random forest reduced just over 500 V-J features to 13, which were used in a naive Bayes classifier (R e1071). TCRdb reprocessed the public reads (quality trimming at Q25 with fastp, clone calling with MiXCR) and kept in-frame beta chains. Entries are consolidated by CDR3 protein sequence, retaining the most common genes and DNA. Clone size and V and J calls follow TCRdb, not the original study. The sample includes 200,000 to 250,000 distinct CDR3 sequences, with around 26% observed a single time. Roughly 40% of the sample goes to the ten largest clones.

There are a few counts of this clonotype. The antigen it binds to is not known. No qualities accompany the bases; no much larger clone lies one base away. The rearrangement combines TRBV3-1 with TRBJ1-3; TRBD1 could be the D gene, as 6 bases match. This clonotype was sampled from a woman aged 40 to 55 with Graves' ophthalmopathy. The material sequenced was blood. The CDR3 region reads CASRGHSGNTIYF. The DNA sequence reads TGTGCCAGCAGGGGACACTCTGGAAACACCATATATTTT.